This T cell receptor (beta chain) comes out of a study of blood T cell repertoires in COVID-19 (dated by TCRdb to the early 2020s). The study in broad terms: Samples covering the acute and convalescent phases of COVID-19 were provided by collaborators in the United States, Italy and Spain. Where HLA class I and class II types were available, the types were taken from metadata supplied by the sample provider, not from assay-based typing. Deeply sampled blood TCRbeta repertoires from subjects exposed to, actively infected with, or recovered from COVID-19 were included in the dataset. Nearly every sample came with metadata listing a de-identified subject ID, COVID-19 status, age in years and sex. The samples were drawn from the first 160 participants of the ongoing ImmuneRACE study and from about 1,200 subjects provided by 6 global collaborators. The prospective study material was composed of cDNA or gDNA derived from T cells, B-cell-depleted T cells, or PBMCs. The repertoires were released in a freely available public database intended as a resource for research on the immune response to SARS-CoV-2. On the study overall, not on this receptor specifically: How much clinical and demographic metadata was included differed by source and by participant, and the metadata was provided uncurated.

TCRbeta CDR3 regions were amplified from genomic DNA by means of the immunoSEQ Assay, a bias-controlled multiplex PCR. Per the original workflow: The number of nucleated cells in each sample was estimated by amplification of reference gene primers within the assay. To quantify the absolute abundance of each unique TCRbeta CDR3 rearrangement, sequence reads were collapsed and filtered. For each sample, productive Simpson clonality was calculated as the square root of Simpson's diversity index across productive rearrangements. TCRdb holds this immuneACCESS table with in-frame rearrangements only. Some clones are missing; in checked studies, unresolved V genes explain under half, and the rest has no known cause. That table supplies the V and J calls and clone size; D and trimming were determined from the DNA. The table for this sample lists tens of thousands of clones; 60% to 85% of them were counted only once. The leading ten clones occupy under 25% of the sample.

The CDR3 contains 16 residues, cysteine and phenylalanine counted. Only CDR3 DNA is held: 48 bases, read in frame from base 1. The germline V gene specifies MNHEY as CDR1 and SVGAGI as CDR2. V is clipped by 3 bases and J by 4 bases, and the sequence between their germline boundaries is 13 bases long. Each collaborating institution followed its own protocols to collect whole blood in K2EDTA tubes. For TCRbeta analysis, collaborators shipped samples in one of three forms: frozen whole blood, isolated PBMCs, or DNA extracted from either of those sample types. As to this clone: The clone's antigen remains unknown. Base qualities are missing; no much larger clone stands one base away.

Sequences were obtained from peripheral blood. Recombination connected TRBV6-5 to TRBJ1-6; matching of 5 bases hints at TRBD1 as the D gene. The receptor was derived from a man aged 65 to 79 with acute or convalescent COVID-19. The DNA sequence is TGTGCCAGCAGTTATGGGGCAGACCTTTATAATTCACCCCTCCACTTT. This gives the protein CASSYGADLYNSPLHF.